The source of this T cell receptor (beta chain) is a study of neurological immune-mediated disorders. Germline V gives CDR1 LNHDA, CDR2 SQIVND (reference sequence). This CDR3 has 20 amino acids. With V trimmed by 4 bases and J by 6 bases, 22 bases remained unmatched. Over 190 million TCR-beta sequences from 15-18 subjects came from every sequencing run. TCRdb passed the 5' RACE reads through MiXCR, listing each CDR3 protein once. The top ten hold over 25% of the sample, which has more than 15,000 distinct CDR3 sequences, around 11% seen once. The chain is built from TRBV19 and TRBJ2-7, with 12 bases matching TRBD2. Sequencing was carried out using CD8+ T cells from blood. This receptor was identified in a woman aged 45 to 65 in good health. CDR3 residues: CASSTDRETSGRNPVFEQYF. CDR3 DNA sequence: TGTGCCAGTAGTACTGATCGGGAGACTAGCGGGAGAAACCCCGTGTTCGAGCAGTACTTC.